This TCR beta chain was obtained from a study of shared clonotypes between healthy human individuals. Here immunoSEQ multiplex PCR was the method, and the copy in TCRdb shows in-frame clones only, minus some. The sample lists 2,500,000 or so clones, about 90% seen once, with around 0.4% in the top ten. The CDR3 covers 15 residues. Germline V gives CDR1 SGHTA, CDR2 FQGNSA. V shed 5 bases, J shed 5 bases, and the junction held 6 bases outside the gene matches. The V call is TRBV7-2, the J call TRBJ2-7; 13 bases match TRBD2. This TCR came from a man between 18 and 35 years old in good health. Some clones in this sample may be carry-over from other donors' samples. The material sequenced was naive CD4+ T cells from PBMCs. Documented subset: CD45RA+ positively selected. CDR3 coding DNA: TGTGCCAGCAGCGTTACAGGACTAGCGGGGGACGAGCAGTACTTC. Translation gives CASSVTGLAGDEQYF.